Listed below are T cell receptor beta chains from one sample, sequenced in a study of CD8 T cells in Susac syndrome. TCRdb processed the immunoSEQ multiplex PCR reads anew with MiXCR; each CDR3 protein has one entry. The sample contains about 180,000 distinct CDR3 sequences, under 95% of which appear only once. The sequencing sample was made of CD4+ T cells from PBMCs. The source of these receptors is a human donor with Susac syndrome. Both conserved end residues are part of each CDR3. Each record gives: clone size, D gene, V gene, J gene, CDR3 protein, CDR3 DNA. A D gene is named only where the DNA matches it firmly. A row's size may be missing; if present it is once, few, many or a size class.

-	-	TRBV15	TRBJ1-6	CATSGEQSPLHF	TGTGCCACCAGCGGGGAGCAGTCACCCCTCCACTTT
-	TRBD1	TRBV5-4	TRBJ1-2	CASSPGQALGYTF	TGTGCCAGCAGCCCGGGACAGGCTCTTGGCTACACCTTC
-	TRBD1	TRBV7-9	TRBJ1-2	CASSLAQGDGYTF	TGTGCCAGCAGCTTAGCACAGGGGGACGGCTACACCTTC
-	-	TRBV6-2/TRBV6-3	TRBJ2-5	CASSPGPAWGETQYF	TGTGCCAGCAGTCCGGGGCCTGCTTGGGGGGAGACCCAGTACTTC
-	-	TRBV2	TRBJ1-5	CASSREGGSQPQHF	TGTGCCAGCAGCAGGGAGGGAGGCAGTCAGCCCCAGCATTTT
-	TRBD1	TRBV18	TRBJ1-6	CASSPDRGDSPLHF	TGTGCCAGCTCACCAGACAGGGGGGACTCACCCCTCCACTTT
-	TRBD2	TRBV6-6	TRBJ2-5	CASSYSVAGEETQYF	TGTGCCAGCAGTTACTCCGTAGCGGGGGAAGAGACCCAGTACTTC
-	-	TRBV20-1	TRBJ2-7	CSARDHRGTSYEQYF	TGCAGTGCTAGAGATCACCGGGGGACATCCTACGAGCAGTACTTC
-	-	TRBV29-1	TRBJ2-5	CSVTPLPGYQETQYF	TGCAGCGTGACACCACTACCCGGGTACCAAGAGACCCAGTACTTC
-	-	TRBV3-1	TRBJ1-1	CASSSNTEAFF	TGTGCCAGCAGCTCCAACACTGAAGCTTTCTTT
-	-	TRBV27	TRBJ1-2	CASSPGGAINYGYTF	TGTGCCAGCAGTCCGGGGGGGGCTATCAACTATGGCTACACCTTC
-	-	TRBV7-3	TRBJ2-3	CASSLEGWADTQYF	TGTGCCAGCAGCCTTGAGGGGTGGGCAGATACGCAGTATTTT
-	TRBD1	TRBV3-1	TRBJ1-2	CASSPRGTDGYTF	TGTGCCAGCAGCCCTCGAGGGACAGATGGCTACACCTTC
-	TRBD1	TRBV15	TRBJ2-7	CATSRDRGSPYEQYF	TGTGCCACCAGCAGAGACAGGGGGTCGCCCTACGAGCAGTACTTC
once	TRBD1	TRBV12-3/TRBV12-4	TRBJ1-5	CASSPGQGAYQPQHF	TGTGCCAGCAGCCCTGGACAGGGGGCGTATCAGCCCCAGCATTTT
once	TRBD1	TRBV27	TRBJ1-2	CASSFYGQGALSGYTF	TGTGCCAGCAGTTTCTACGGACAGGGGGCGTTAAGTGGCTACACCTTC
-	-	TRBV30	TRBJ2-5	CAWWQEPTQETQYF	TGTGCCTGGTGGCAGGAGCCGACTCAAGAGACCCAGTACTTC
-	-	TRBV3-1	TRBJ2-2	CASSQELSYANTGELFF	TGTGCCAGCAGCCAAGAGTTAAGTTACGCGAACACCGGGGAGCTGTTTTTT
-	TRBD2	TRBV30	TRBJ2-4	CAWSVGTSGAKNIQYF	TGTGCCTGGAGTGTGGGGACTAGCGGGGCCAAAAACATTCAGTACTTC
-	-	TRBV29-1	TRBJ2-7	CSVASGTLYEQYF	TGCAGCGTGGCTTCCGGGACACTTTACGAGCAGTACTTC
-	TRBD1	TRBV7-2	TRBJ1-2	CASSLGRGQAYGYTF	TGTGCCAGCAGCTTAGGTCGCGGACAGGCCTATGGCTACACCTTC
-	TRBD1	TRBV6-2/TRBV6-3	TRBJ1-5	CASSRRTGVQPQHF	TGTGCCAGCAGCCGCCGGACAGGGGTTCAGCCCCAGCATTTT
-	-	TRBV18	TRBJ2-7	CASSRRQGLYEQYF	TGTGCCAGCTCCCGTAGACAGGGACTCTACGAGCAGTACTTC
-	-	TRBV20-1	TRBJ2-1	CSATFGGTSDEQFF	TGCAGTGCGACCTTCGGAGGTACGAGTGATGAGCAGTTCTTC
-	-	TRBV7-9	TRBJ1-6	CASTGRGAENSPLHF	TGTGCCAGCACCGGGAGGGGGGCGGAGAATTCACCCCTCCACTTT
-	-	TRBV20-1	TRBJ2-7	CSARDPTTRSTYEQYF	TGCAGTGCTAGAGACCCTACGACTAGGTCAACTTACGAGCAGTACTTC
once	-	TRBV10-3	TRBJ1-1	CAISEKGGAFF	TGTGCCATCAGTGAGAAAGGAGGCGCTTTCTTT
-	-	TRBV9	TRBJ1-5	CASSVDPSNQPQHF	TGTGCCAGCAGCGTAGATCCCAGCAATCAGCCCCAGCATTTT
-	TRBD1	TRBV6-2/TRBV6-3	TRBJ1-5	CASISDRGIYSNQPQHF	TGTGCCAGCATCTCTGACAGGGGGATTTATAGCAATCAGCCCCAGCATTTT
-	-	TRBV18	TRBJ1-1	CASSPPGARTEAFF	TGTGCCAGCTCACCCCCCGGGGCGAGAACTGAAGCTTTCTTT
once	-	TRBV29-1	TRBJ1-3	CSGKSSGNTIYF	TGCAGCGGAAAGAGCTCTGGAAACACCATATATTTT
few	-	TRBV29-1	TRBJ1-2	CSVERTGYGYTF	TGCAGCGTTGAACGGACTGGCTATGGCTACACCTTC
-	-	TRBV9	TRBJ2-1	CASSPGQYKQFF	TGTGCCAGCAGCCCCGGACAGTACAAGCAGTTCTTC
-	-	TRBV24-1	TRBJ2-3	CATGDGGRGSDTDTQYF	TGTGCCACAGGTGACGGGGGCCGAGGAAGCGACACAGATACGCAGTATTTT
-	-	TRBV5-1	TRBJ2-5	CASSLVPTTSKETQYF	TGCGCCAGCAGCTTGGTCCCCACCACCTCCAAAGAGACCCAGTACTTC
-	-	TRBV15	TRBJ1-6	CATSRDWEQGLHF	TGTGCCACCAGCAGAGATTGGGAGCAGGGGCTCCACTTT
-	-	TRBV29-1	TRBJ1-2	CSVAGEDANYGYTF	TGCAGCGTTGCAGGGGAGGATGCTAACTATGGCTACACCTTC
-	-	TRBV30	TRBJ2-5	CAWSGLSQETQYF	TGTGCCTGGAGTGGACTTTCCCAAGAGACCCAGTACTTC
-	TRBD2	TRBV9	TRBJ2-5	CASSVGPGEGQETQYF	TGTGCCAGCAGCGTAGGCCCTGGGGAGGGGCAGGAGACCCAGTACTTC
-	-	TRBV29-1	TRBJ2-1	CSVTDRGGYNEQFF	TGCAGCGTGACCGACAGGGGAGGGTACAATGAGCAGTTCTTC
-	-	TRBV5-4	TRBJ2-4	CASSLGDINIQYF	TGTGCCAGCAGCTTGGGGGACATAAACATTCAGTACTTC
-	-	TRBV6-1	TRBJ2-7	CASSAGVRGRLYEQYF	TGTGCCAGCAGTGCAGGGGTCCGGGGTAGGTTGTACGAGCAGTACTTC
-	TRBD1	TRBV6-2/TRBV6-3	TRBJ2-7	CASGRQGIYEQYF	TGTGCCAGCGGACGACAGGGAATCTACGAGCAGTACTTC
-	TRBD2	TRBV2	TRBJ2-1	CASSERRGGPNEQFF	TGTGCCAGCAGTGAAAGGCGGGGGGGCCCCAATGAGCAGTTCTTC
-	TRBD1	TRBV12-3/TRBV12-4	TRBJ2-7	CASQGQGSYEQYF	TGTGCCAGCCAGGGACAGGGGAGCTACGAGCAGTACTTC
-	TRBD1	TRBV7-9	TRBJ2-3	CASSARDRGTDTQYF	TGTGCCAGCAGCGCCCGGGACAGGGGCACAGATACGCAGTATTTT
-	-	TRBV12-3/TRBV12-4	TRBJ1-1	CASSQGRRVVNTEAFF	TGTGCCAGCAGCCAAGGGAGACGGGTAGTGAACACTGAAGCTTTCTTT
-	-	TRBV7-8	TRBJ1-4	CASSLGTRDGNEKLFF	TGTGCCAGCAGTCTAGGGACTCGGGACGGAAATGAAAAACTGTTTTTT
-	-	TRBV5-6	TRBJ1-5	CASSSMTTFGNQPQHF	TGTGCCAGCAGCTCGATGACAACGTTTGGCAATCAGCCCCAGCATTTT
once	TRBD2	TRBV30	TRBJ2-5	CAWSAASGEETQYF	TGTGCCTGGAGTGCGGCTAGCGGAGAAGAGACCCAGTACTTC
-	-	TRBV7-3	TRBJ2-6	CASSPQGRAGANVLTF	TGTGCCAGCAGCCCACAGGGAAGGGCTGGGGCCAACGTCCTGACTTTC
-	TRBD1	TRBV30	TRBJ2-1	CAWKQGSKRFNEQFF	TGTGCCTGGAAACAGGGGAGTAAACGGTTCAATGAGCAGTTCTTC
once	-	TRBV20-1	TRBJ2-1	CSASSSTSYNEQFF	TGCAGTGCTAGTTCGTCAACCTCCTACAATGAGCAGTTCTTC